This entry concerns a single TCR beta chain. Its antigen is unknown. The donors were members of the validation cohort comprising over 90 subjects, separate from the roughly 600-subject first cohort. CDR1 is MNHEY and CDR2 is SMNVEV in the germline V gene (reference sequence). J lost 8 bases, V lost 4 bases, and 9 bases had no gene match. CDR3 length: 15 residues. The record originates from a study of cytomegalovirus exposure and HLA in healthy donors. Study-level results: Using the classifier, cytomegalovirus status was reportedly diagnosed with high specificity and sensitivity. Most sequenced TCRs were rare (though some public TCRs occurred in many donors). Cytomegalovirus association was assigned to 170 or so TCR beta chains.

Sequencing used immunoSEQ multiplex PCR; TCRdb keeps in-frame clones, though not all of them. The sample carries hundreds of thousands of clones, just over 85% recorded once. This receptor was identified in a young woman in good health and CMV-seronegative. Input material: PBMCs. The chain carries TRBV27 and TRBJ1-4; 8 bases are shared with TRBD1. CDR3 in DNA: TGTGCCAGCAGTTCTCGGACAGGGATGCGGGAAAAACTGTTTTTT. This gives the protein CASSSRTGMREKLFF.